The table lists the clone carrying this T cell receptor (beta chain) with a few counts. Sequencing libraries for TCR beta were prepared with iRepertoire HTBI primers and Arm-PCR of CDR3 regions. TCRdb reprocessed the multiplex PCR reads with MiXCR, giving one entry per CDR3 protein. The table records over 650,000 distinct CDR3 sequences, around 30% of them present only once. The time point denotes: persistent/refractory GD, antithyroid drugs over 5 years with positive TRAb. TCR sequences were obtained from RNA taken from PBMCs. An endocrinology department in Xi'an, China, supplied the patients. The data derive from a study of regulatory T cells in long-lasting Graves disease. This CDR3 is 15 amino acids long. Trimming took off 1 base at V and 4 bases at J, with 13 bases between the two ends.

The sample was peripheral blood mononuclear cells (PBMCs), taken when the disease was refractory, from a patient treated with antithyroid drugs. The chain combines TRBV12-3 or TRBV12-4 with TRBJ1-2, with D uncertain. The TCR was taken from a female donor with Graves disease. The CDR3 region is CASSLDRSWFYGYTF. The CDR3 DNA reads TGTGCCAGCAGTTTAGACCGCTCTTGGTTCTATGGCTACACCTTC.